The T cell receptor (beta chain) described here comes from a study of blood T cell repertoires in COVID-19. Across the whole study: The origin of the acute and convalescent COVID-19 samples was the United States, Italy and Spain. T cells, B-cell-depleted T cells, or PBMCs supplied cDNA or gDNA.

Authors' data handling: Amplified reference gene primers provided the basis for estimating nucleated cell counts. Here immunoSEQ multiplex PCR was the method, and the copy in TCRdb shows in-frame clones only, minus some. The V and J calls and clone size were taken over from that table, and D and trimming were inferred from the DNA. The sample has 90,000 to 95,000 clones, around 88% seen once. V dropped 3 bases and J dropped 4; count of bases not matched to a gene: 4. Germline V gene lookup returns CDR1 LNHNV and CDR2 YYDKDF (reference sequence). CDR3 length: 15 residues. The chain employs TRBV15 and TRBJ2-1, with 9 bases aligning to TRBD2. The TCR sequence derives from a woman between 70 and 85 years old with acute or convalescent COVID-19. Input material: peripheral blood. CDR3 nucleotide sequence: TGTGCCACCAGCAGGAGTCTAGCGGGGTACAATGAGCAGTTCTTC. Encoded protein: CATSRSLAGYNEQFF.